The 22 T cell receptor beta chains reported below all come from one sample, sequenced in a study of cytomegalovirus exposure and HLA in healthy donors (dated 2017 in TCRdb). Library creation used the immunoSEQ multiplex PCR assay. For the multiplex PCR, a mixture combining 60 forward primers for TCR Vbeta segments and 13 reverse primers for TCR Jbeta segments was used. As stored in TCRdb, this immuneACCESS dataset retains in-frame rearrangements with V and J assigned. A fraction of the clones does not appear; measured against another copy, unresolved V genes explain less than half of the discrepancy, and the remainder lacks a known reason. This sample gives 150,000 to 200,000 clones in total; roughly 70% of them show up just once. The top ten hold around 7% of the sample. The sequenced material came from PBMCs. All receptors derive from a man aged 40-50 years in good health and CMV-seropositive.

The rearrangement joins TRBV28 to TRBJ1-5; maybe TRBD1 (6 bases). Germline V lookup: CDR1 MDHEN, CDR2 SYDVKM. The CDR3 spans 17 residues. V was clipped by 6 bases and J by 6 bases, with 24 bases between them. CDR3 nucleotides: TGTGCCAGCAGCGGGAGCCACAGGGCTTCTAGCGGTCAGCCCCAGCATTTT. Encoded protein: CASSGSHRASSGQPQHF.

Notes on this clone: One end of the junction fails to match germline, which may point to a read error. The chain links TRBV6-5 to TRBJ2-6; D is unresolved. Germline-derived CDR1 and CDR2 are MNHEY and SVGAGI. The CDR3 runs to 14 residues. CDR3 sequence reads: CASSFSSRANVLTF. DNA of the CDR3: TGTGCCAGCAGCTTTTCCTCTCGGGCCAACGTCCTGACTTTC.

This chain joins TRBV7-9 and TRBJ2-3, with D unresolved. Per the germline V gene, CDR1 is SEHNR and CDR2 is FQNEAQ (reference sequence). V shed 5 bases and J shed 6 bases, with 6 bases lying between them. The CDR3 covers 11 residues. This CDR3 reads CASSREDTQYF. The DNA for the CDR3 is TGTGCCAGCAGCCGCGAGGATACGCAGTATTTT.

The CDR3 spells CASSPHRGPEETQYF. As DNA, the CDR3 is TGTGCCAGCAGCCCACACAGGGGGCCGGAAGAGACCCAGTACTTC. The chain has TRBV7-9 and TRBJ2-5; 9 nucleotides line up with TRBD1. The V gene end was trimmed by 5 bases and the J gene end by 3 bases; junction bases not matched to a gene: 7. Germline values: CDR1 SEHNR, CDR2 FQNEAQ (reference sequence). There are 15 residues in the CDR3.

This clone has only a few counts. The V and J genes are TRBV2 and TRBJ1-5; D might be TRBD1 (5 bases). The V end was cut by 8 bases, the J end by 0 bases, with 11 bases between. CDR3 length: 14 amino acids. Germline CDR1 and CDR2: SNHLY and FYNNEI. The CDR3 reads CASGAGISNQPQHF. The CDR3 DNA reads as TGTGCCAGCGGGGCGGGGATTAGCAATCAGCCCCAGCATTTT.

Here the CDR3 DNA reads TGTGCCAGCAGCATACAGGGGTCGGGGAGCGAGCAGTACTTC. Translation gives CASSIQGSGSEQYF. The chain combines TRBV11-3 with TRBJ2-7; 7 bases are a match to TRBD1. The CDR3 loop spans 14 amino acids. Trimming at V came to 5 bases and at J to 6 bases, leaving 10 bases not matched to a gene. CDR1 and CDR2 from the germline V gene are SGHNT and YENEEA.

In the case of this clone: One end of the junction is discordant with germline, which a read error may explain. The rearrangement uses TRBV7-7 and TRBJ2-3; TRBD2 matches at 14 bases. Germline V gene sequence: CDR1 SSHAT, CDR2 FNYEAQ (reference sequence). The CDR3 has 15 residues. The CDR3 sequence is CASSLGLAGGDTQYF. DNA for the CDR3: TGTGCTAGCAGCCTCGGACTAGCGGGGGGAGATACGCAGTATTTT. Using reference TRBV7-7 and TRBJ2-3 for the parts outside the CDR3, the full variable domain is GAGVSQSPRYKVTKRGQDVTLRCDPISSHATLYWYQQALGQGPEFLTYFNYEAQPDKSGLPSDRFSAERPEGSISTLTIQRTEQRDSAMYRCASSLGLAGGDTQYFGPGTRLTVL.

This chain links TRBV30 with TRBJ2-2, with D perhaps matching TRBD2 (7 bases). The CDR3 is made up of 14 amino acids. V was cut by 3 bases and J by 5 bases, with 13 bases left in between. Germline loops: CDR1 GTSNPN, CDR2 SVGIG (reference sequence). CDR3 protein: CAWRGGVETGELFF. The CDR3 region has the DNA TGTGCCTGGAGAGGGGGGGTGGAAACCGGGGAGCTGTTTTTT. The whole variable domain, remainder taken from reference TRBV30 and TRBJ2-2, is SQTIHQWPATLVQPVGSPLSLECTVEGTSNPNLYWYRQAAGRGLQLLFYSVGIGQISSEVPQNLSASRPQDRQFILSSKKLLLSDSGFYLCAWRGGVETGELFFGEGSRLTVL.

To note about this clone: Other DNA variants within this sample encode the same CDR3. The chain couples TRBV7-8 to TRBJ2-1; TRBD2 matches at 8 bases. Per germline, CDR1 SGHVS and CDR2 FQNEAQ. The CDR3 is 16 amino acids. V shed 1 base and J 0 bases; nucleotides not matched to a gene: 2. CDR3 DNA: TGTGCCAGCAGCTTAGGGGCGGGGGGCTCCTACAATGAGCAGTTCTTC. Encoded protein: CASSLGAGGSYNEQFF.

The rearrangement uses TRBV7-2 and TRBJ1-2, with 8 positions matching TRBD1. Losses at the gene ends were 6 bases for V and 8 bases for J; bases not matched to a gene: 2. The CDR3 is 11 amino acids. CDR1 and CDR2 from the germline V gene are SGHTA and FQGNSA. The CDR3 region is CASRDRAGYTF. The CDR3 DNA is TGTGCCAGCAGGGACAGGGCCGGCTACACCTTC.

The rearrangement links TRBV5-1 to TRBJ1-1; a weak D match, TRBD1 (5 bases). Germline V gene sequence: CDR1 SGHRS, CDR2 YFSETQ. V was shortened by 4 bases and J by 0 bases, with 16 bases between the two germline ends. This CDR3 contains 16 residues. The CDR3 spells CASSPSGLGMNTEAFF. CDR3 nucleotides: TGCGCCAGCAGCCCATCGGGACTTGGAATGAACACTGAAGCTTTCTTT.

V and J are TRBV9 and TRBJ2-3; 11 nucleotides agree with TRBD2. Germline values: CDR1 SGDLS, CDR2 YYNGEE. The CDR3 runs to 16 residues. With V trimmed by 1 base and J by 5 bases, 6 bases remained unmatched. The CDR3: CASSVNSGGAGDTQYF. CDR3 bases: TGTGCCAGCAGCGTAAATAGCGGGGGGGCCGGAGATACGCAGTATTTT. Supplemented by reference TRBV9 and TRBJ2-3, the full variable domain reads DSGVTQTPKHLITATGQRVTLRCSPRSGDLSVYWYQQSLDQGLQFLIQYYNGEERAKGNILERFSAQQFPDLHSELNLSSLELGDSALYFCASSVNSGGAGDTQYFGPGTRLTVL.

This sequence joins TRBV6-6 and TRBJ1-4; tentatively, D is TRBD1 (6 bases). Germline V gene sequence: CDR1 MNHNY, CDR2 SVGAGI (reference sequence). Trimming cost V 6 bases and J 1 base, with 15 bases left between them. The CDR3 covers 16 residues. CDR3 bases: TGTGCCAGCAGCCACCCAGGGGCTCAAACTAATGAAAAACTGTTTTTT. Protein product: CASSHPGAQTNEKLFF.

The chain is built from TRBV28 and TRBJ1-2; D ambiguous. The germline V and J ends were trimmed by 5 bases and 8 bases, with 15 bases remaining between them. Germline assignment: CDR1 MDHEN and CDR2 SYDVKM. CDR3 length equals 13 residues. The DNA for the CDR3 is TGTGCCAGCAGTCCGTATTCCCCCGAGGGCTACACCTTC. As protein: CASSPYSPEGYTF.

The V call is TRBV11-3, the J call TRBJ2-1, with TRBD1 identical over 10 bases. CDR1 is SGHNT and CDR2 is YENEEA in the germline V gene. V dropped 2 bases and J dropped 0; count of bases not matched to a gene: 10. The CDR3 consists of 19 residues. The CDR3 sequence is CASSLKGVGQGSSYNEQFF. CDR3 sequence (DNA): TGTGCCAGCAGCTTAAAAGGTGTGGGACAGGGGAGCTCCTACAATGAGCAGTTCTTC.

This clone was seen only a few times. V usage is TRBV19 and J usage is TRBJ2-6; perhaps TRBD1 as D (6 bases). Deletions cut 7 bases from V and 0 bases from J, with 13 bases between. This CDR3 is 16 amino acids long. CDR1 and CDR2 from the germline V gene are LNHDA and SQIVND (reference sequence). CDR3 bases: TGTGCCAGTAACCCGGACAGAAGCTCTGGGGCCAACGTCCTGACTTTC. Protein sequence: CASNPDRSSGANVLTF.

This clone appeared a few times. The chain uses TRBV7-2 and TRBJ2-1, with 8 bases lining up with TRBD1. Trimming at V came to 5 bases and at J to 2 bases, leaving 11 bases not matched to a gene. The CDR3 runs to 17 residues. From germline, CDR1 is SGHTA and CDR2 FQGNSA. CDR3 sequence reads: CASSPGQGIRTYNEQFF. For the CDR3, the DNA is TGTGCCAGCAGCCCTGGACAGGGCATAAGGACCTACAATGAGCAGTTCTTC.

The V call is TRBV27, the J call TRBJ2-1, with a weak D call TRBD2 (5 bases). This CDR3 is 14 amino acids long. Germline V gene lookup returns CDR1 MNHEY and CDR2 SMNVEV (reference sequence). V was shortened by 6 bases and J by 4 bases, with 13 bases between the two germline ends. Written as DNA, the CDR3 is TGTGCCAGCAGAACGCCGGGATCGTACAATGAGCAGTTCTTC. Amino acid sequence: CASRTPGSYNEQFF.

This chain uses TRBV7-2 with TRBJ2-1; TRBD2 aligns across 9 bases. In germline, CDR1 is SGHTA, CDR2 FQGNSA. The CDR3 loop spans 14 amino acids. The ends lost 7 bases at V and 7 bases at J; junction bases unmatched: 8. The CDR3 sequence: CASTLTSGGNEQFF. The CDR3 nucleotides read TGTGCCAGCACCCTGACTAGCGGAGGAAATGAGCAGTTCTTC.

This clone has at least ten counts. This chain connects TRBV6-4 to TRBJ2-3; 10 bases line up with TRBD2. Germline CDR1 is MRHNA and CDR2 is SNTAGT. Losses at the gene ends were 4 bases for V and 2 bases for J; bases not matched to a gene: 3. The CDR3 extends over 15 amino acids. Here the CDR3 reads CASSAGTSDTDTQYF. In DNA, the CDR3 is TGTGCCAGCAGTGCCGGGACTAGCGACACAGATACGCAGTATTTT.

The V and J genes are TRBV19 and TRBJ1-2; no definite D call. The CDR3 covers 15 residues. The germline gives CDR1 LNHDA, CDR2 SQIVND (reference sequence). V lost 1 base, J lost 2 bases, and 11 bases lay in between. The CDR3 region is CASSIGLRQNYGYTF. CDR3 DNA: TGTGCCAGTAGTATAGGCCTCAGACAAAACTATGGCTACACCTTC.

The chain recombines TRBV7-9 with TRBJ2-4, with 9 bases aligning to TRBD1. The CDR3 contains 15 residues. CDR1 and CDR2 from the germline V gene are SEHNR and FQNEAQ (reference sequence). J was trimmed by 8 bases and V by 1 base; bases with no gene match: 6. The CDR3: CASSLGGQGGHIQYF. CDR3 coding DNA: TGTGCCAGCAGCTTAGGGGGACAGGGTGGGCACATTCAGTACTTC.